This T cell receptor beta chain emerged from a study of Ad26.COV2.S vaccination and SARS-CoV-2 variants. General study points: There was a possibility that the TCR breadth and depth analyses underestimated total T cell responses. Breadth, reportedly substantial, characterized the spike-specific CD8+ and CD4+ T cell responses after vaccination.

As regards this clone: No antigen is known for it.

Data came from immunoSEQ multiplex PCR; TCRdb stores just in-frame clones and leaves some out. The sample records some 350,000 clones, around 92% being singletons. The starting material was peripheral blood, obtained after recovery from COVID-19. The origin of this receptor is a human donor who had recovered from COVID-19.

The CDR3: CASRRSPGQGETQYF. CDR3 DNA: TGTGCCAGCAGGAGATCACCGGGACAGGGGGAGACCCAGTACTTC. The J gene is TRBJ2-5, the V gene TRBV6-5; 10 bases are a match to TRBD1. Germline V lookup: CDR1 MNHEY, CDR2 SVGAGI. The V and J ends lost 6 bases and 5 bases, in that order; junction bases with no gene match: 9. The CDR3 is 15 residues long.